The entry below gives a single TCR beta chain sequence along with its context. Antigen: not known. This entry belongs to a study of cytotoxic CD8 clonotypes in ibrutinib-treated CLL. Depth targeted 1 in 200,000 to 1 in 1 million T cells, averaging about 9.2x coverage per clonotype. TCRdb keeps only in-frame clones here, not all; method: immunoSEQ multiplex PCR. The table includes thousands of clones, roughly 71% detected once. This CDR3 contains 15 residues. Trimming removed 2 bases from V and 4 bases from J; junction bases left unmatched: 2. In germline, CDR1 is SGHDT, CDR2 YYEEEE. Overall study findings and caveats: At the start, clonality exceeded age-matched healthy donors and followed circulating CD8+ T-cell counts. Public clonotypes were seen rarely and were contracted or stable on treatment.

The gene calls are TRBV5-6 and TRBJ2-1; 11 positions agree with TRBD2. Material: PBMCs, obtained before ibrutinib treatment. The source is a human donor with chronic lymphocytic leukemia. CDR3 sequence (DNA): TGTGCCAGCAGCTTAGGACTAGCGGGTTACAATGAGCAGTTCTTC. Protein sequence: CASSLGLAGYNEQFF.